This T cell receptor beta chain was sequenced in a study of blood T cell repertoires in COVID-19. The table came from immunoSEQ multiplex PCR; TCRdb's copy has only in-frame clones and leaves some out. The data show tens of thousands of clones, over 70% seen once. Germline CDR1 is SEHNR and CDR2 is FQNEAQ (reference sequence). V gave up 0 bases and J gave up 2 bases; unmatched junction bases: 3. This CDR3 comprises 16 residues. The rearrangement uses TRBV7-9 and TRBJ1-2; 10 bases agree with TRBD1. This TCR was sampled from a man aged 50 to 59 with active COVID-19. What was sequenced was peripheral blood. CDR3 region: CASSLAPGQGNYGYTF. CDR3 bases: TGTGCCAGCAGCTTAGCGCCGGGACAGGGGAACTATGGCTACACCTTC.